This T cell receptor beta chain was documented in a study of blood T cell repertoires in COVID-19. Study in general: Collection of acute and convalescent COVID-19 samples took place in the United States, Italy and Spain. PBMCs, B-cell-depleted T cells, or T cells were the source of the cDNA or gDNA that made up the material.

In the original workflow: Reference gene primer amplification yielded estimated nucleated cell counts. Only in-frame clones appear in the TCRdb table, and some are missing; sequencing was by immunoSEQ multiplex PCR. The D gene and trimming were derived from the DNA, and the V and J assignments and clone size from that table. The repertoire includes around 50,000 clones, more than 70% of them detected once, and less than 2.5% sits in the top ten. The CDR3 is 14 residues long. In germline, CDR1 is MDHEN, CDR2 SYDVKM. Trimming cost V 5 bases and J 1 base; bases outside gene matches: 0. The chain joins TRBV28 to TRBJ2-3; 10 positions match TRBD2. Input material: peripheral blood. This TCR came from a human donor in a cohort sampled during active COVID-19. The CDR3 is CASSTSGGTDTQYF. DNA for the CDR3: TGTGCCAGCAGTACTAGCGGGGGCACAGATACGCAGTATTTT.